The 31 T cell receptor beta chains in this list originate from one sample, sequenced in a study of monozygotic twins with inflammatory bowel disease. Reanalyzing the 5' RACE reads, TCRdb keeps one entry per CDR3 protein, without DNA. The specimen's table records 150,000 to 200,000 distinct CDR3 sequences. Sequencing was carried out using blood. The source of these receptors is a human donor with ulcerative colitis or Crohn's disease, or a healthy co-twin of an affected twin (not recorded which).

V and J are TRBV19 and TRBJ2-1; TCRdb names TRBD2, which stays unverified in the absence of DNA. From germline, CDR1 is LNHDA and CDR2 SQIVND (reference sequence). The CDR3 length is 15 residues. The chain's CDR3 is CASSMGTSGSDEQFF.

J is TRBJ2-1 and V is TRBV5-4; TCRdb picks TRBD2, but there is no DNA to check that call. In germline, CDR1 is SGHNT, CDR2 YYREEE (reference sequence). CDR3 size: 16 residues. The CDR3: CASSPKLAVSYNEQFF.

Here the CDR3 reads CASAYGTGYNSPLHF. The gene calls are TRBV5-1 and TRBJ1-6; TCRdb proposes TRBD1, but this gene call is untestable without DNA. Germline V gene sequence: CDR1 SGHRS, CDR2 YFSETQ. CDR3 length: 15 residues. The complete variable domain, with remaining parts taken from reference TRBV5-1 and TRBJ1-6, reads KAGVTQTPRYLIKTRGQQVTLSCSPISGHRSVSWYQQTPGQGLQFLFEYFSETQRNKGNFPGRFSGRQFSNSRSEMNVSTLELGDSALYLCASAYGTGYNSPLHFGNGTRLTVT.

CDR3 region: CASSQGRYSNQPQHF. V usage is TRBV4-2 and J usage is TRBJ1-5. CDR3 length equals 15 residues. Germline CDR1 LGHNA, CDR2 YNFKEQ.

This chain connects TRBV11-2 to TRBJ2-1; TCRdb selects TRBD2, and the lack of DNA leaves this call unchecked. In germline, CDR1 is SGHAT, CDR2 FQNNGV. CDR3 size: 17 residues. CDR3: CASSLVGLAGHYNEQFF.

This sequence joins TRBV12-3 or TRBV12-4 and TRBJ2-5. The CDR3 length is 11 residues. The CDR3: CASRRAETQYF.

The chain links TRBV15 to TRBJ2-6. The CDR3 spans 15 residues. Germline lookup yields CDR1 LNHNV and CDR2 YYDKDF (reference sequence). CDR3 sequence: CATSRTVSGANVLTF. Combining the CDR3 with reference TRBV15 and TRBJ2-6 gives the whole variable domain DAMVIQNPRYQVTQFGKPVTLSCSQTLNHNVMYWYQQKSSQAPKLLFHYYDKDFNNEADTPDNFQSRRPNTSFCFLDIRSPGLGDTAMYLCATSRTVSGANVLTFGAGSRLTVL.

The gene calls are TRBV5-1 and TRBJ2-1. The CDR3 is made up of 14 amino acids. CDR1 and CDR2 from the germline V gene are SGHRS and YFSETQ. CDR3 sequence: CASSLGDFYNEQFF.

The rearrangement joins TRBV28 to TRBJ2-7; the TRBD2 assignment by TCRdb is unverifiable without DNA. This CDR3 spans 14 amino acids. CDR1 is MDHEN, CDR2 SYDVKM, per germline. The CDR3 sequence is CATTEGIKVYEQYF.

V and J are TRBV11-2 and TRBJ2-2. The CDR3 spans 13 residues. Germline CDR1 reads SGHAT; CDR2 reads FQNNGV. CDR3 residues: CASSRERSGELFF.

The V gene is TRBV6-1, the J gene TRBJ2-5; TCRdb selects TRBD1, and the lack of DNA leaves this call unchecked. The CDR3 extends over 16 amino acids. Looked up from germline, CDR1 is MNHNS and CDR2 is SASEGT. CDR3 amino acids: CASVRKATGVDETQYF.

The chain combines TRBV7-6 with TRBJ1-5. The CDR3 runs 17 residues. Germline V CDR1 and CDR2: SGHVS, FNYEAQ. CDR3 residues: CASSLGAGGRGNQPQHF.

The chain is built from TRBV12-3 or TRBV12-4 and TRBJ1-4; TCRdb picks TRBD1, but there is no DNA to check that call. CDR3 length: 15 residues. CDR3 protein: CASSGDRGSSEKLFF.

CDR3 residues: CASRERGAYEQYF. The genes are TRBV2 and TRBJ2-7; TCRdb indicates TRBD1, and absent DNA this call remains unverified. The CDR3 is made up of 13 amino acids. Germline V CDR1 and CDR2: SNHLY, FYNNEI.

The chain is built from TRBV20-1 and TRBJ2-3; the D gene TCRdb calls, TRBD2, cannot be checked with no DNA. This CDR3 is built from 18 residues. The V gene's germline CDR1 is DFQATT and CDR2 SNEGSKA (reference sequence). CDR3: CSARSLARENPSTDTQYF.

The rearrangement joins TRBV24-1 to TRBJ1-4. The germline V gene encodes CDR1 KGHDR and CDR2 SFDVKD. This CDR3 contains 13 residues. CDR3 in amino acids: CATSDQAGRKLFF.

The chain recombines TRBV11-3 with TRBJ2-7; with no DNA, the TCRdb D assignment of TRBD1 cannot be verified. Germline V gene data show CDR1 as SGHNT and CDR2 as YENEEA. This CDR3 region has 15 residues. The CDR3 region is CASSLMGQGHYEQYF.

This sequence joins TRBV6-5 and TRBJ1-1; absent DNA, TCRdb's TRBD1 call cannot be checked. Germline V lookup: CDR1 MNHEY, CDR2 SVGAGI. CDR3 size: 13 residues. This chain's CDR3 is CASSYVGGTEAFF.

The chain combines TRBV3-1 with TRBJ2-1; without DNA, the TCRdb call of TRBD2 cannot be checked. Germline assignment: CDR1 LGHDT and CDR2 YNNKEL (reference sequence). The CDR3 is 13 residues long. CDR3 loop: CASRSSGSVEQFF.

The CDR3 loop reads CASSYSGTSGIGEQFF. The chain links TRBV6-5 to TRBJ2-1; the D gene TCRdb calls, TRBD2, cannot be checked with no DNA. Germline V CDR1 and CDR2: MNHEY, SVGAGI. The CDR3 loop spans 16 amino acids.

The chain couples TRBV11-1 to TRBJ2-7; TCRdb calls TRBD2, which cannot be checked without DNA. The CDR3 loop spans 15 amino acids. Germline V gene data show CDR1 as SGHAT and CDR2 as FQDESV (reference sequence). This CDR3 reads CASSLGASPTSEQYF. Drawing the rest from reference TRBV11-1 and TRBJ2-7, the complete variable domain is EAEVAQSPRYKITEKSQAVAFWCDPISGHATLYWYRQILGQGPELLVQFQDESVVDDSQLPKDRFSAERLKGVDSTLKIQPAELGDSAMYLCASSLGASPTSEQYFGPGTRLTVT.

This chain uses TRBV6-1 with TRBJ2-7; TCRdb gives TRBD1 as the D gene, but with no DNA this cannot be confirmed. The CDR3 is made up of 15 amino acids. In germline, CDR1 is MNHNS, CDR2 SASEGT. The CDR3 sequence is CASSEVGTASYEQYF.

The rearrangement uses TRBV7-8 and TRBJ2-2. The CDR3 totals 15 residues. Germline-derived CDR1 and CDR2 are SGHVS and FQNEAQ. The CDR3 spells CASSLGGTTTGELFF.

V and J are TRBV25-1 and TRBJ2-7; TCRdb returns TRBD1, unconfirmable since there is no DNA. There are 13 residues in the CDR3. Germline CDR1 is MGHDK and CDR2 is SYGVNS. This CDR3 reads CASRSITGSGPYF.

J is TRBJ1-2 and V is TRBV5-4. CDR3 length equals 14 residues. Germline V gives CDR1 SGHNT, CDR2 YYREEE (reference sequence). The CDR3 region is CASSWYGLGRGYTF.

This sequence joins TRBV7-2 and TRBJ2-7; TCRdb indicates TRBD1, and absent DNA this call remains unverified. Germline-derived CDR1 and CDR2 are SGHTA and FQGNSA. This CDR3 is built from 13 residues. CDR3 in amino acids: CASSLGVGGEQYF.

The chain is built from TRBV7-2 and TRBJ2-1; TCRdb indicates TRBD2, and absent DNA this call remains unverified. The CDR3 is 15 amino acids. In germline, CDR1 is SGHTA, CDR2 FQGNSA. CDR3 sequence: CASSFFTSGSPEQFF.

This rearrangement joins TRBV5-1 to TRBJ2-7; TCRdb designates TRBD2, a call that cannot be tested without DNA. In germline, CDR1 is SGHRS, CDR2 YFSETQ. The CDR3 is 15 residues long. The CDR3 sequence: CASSPGGATSYEQYF.

This chain links TRBV5-6 with TRBJ2-5; absent DNA, TCRdb's TRBD1 call cannot be checked. Germline CDR1 SGHDT, CDR2 YYEEEE. CDR3 size: 14 residues. CDR3 residues: CASSLRSPGETQYF.

This chain uses TRBV30 with TRBJ2-1. CDR3 length equals 12 residues. CDR1 and CDR2 (germline): GTSNPN, SVGIG (reference sequence). The chain's CDR3 is CAWSVPGNEQFF.

The chain carries TRBV24-1 and TRBJ2-3; lacking DNA, the TRBD1 call made by TCRdb goes unchecked. Per the germline V gene, CDR1 is KGHDR and CDR2 is SFDVKD. This CDR3 has 16 residues. CDR3 residues: CATSDSDRGYTDTQYF.